This T cell receptor beta chain was identified during a study of T cell changes during pregnancy in multiple sclerosis. TCRdb's table, derived via immunoSEQ multiplex PCR, lists solely in-frame clones and lacks some. In the table there are 26,000 or so clones, roughly 90% of which are singletons. This CDR3 contains 20 residues. V was pared by 0 bases and J by 2 bases, with 13 bases of the junction left unmatched. Germline V CDR1 and CDR2: LNHNV, YYDKDF (reference sequence). The specimen was CD4+ T cells from peripheral blood mononuclear cells, collected in the first trimester of pregnancy. J is TRBJ1-4 and V is TRBV15, with 9 bases identical to TRBD1. The sequence came from a female donor in good health, enrolled as a control in a pregnancy study. CDR3 nucleotides: TGTGCCACCAGCAGAGATAAGTTGGGACAGGGTCGTGTCACTAATGAAAAACTGTTTTTT. Its translation is CATSRDKLGQGRVTNEKLFF.